This T cell receptor beta chain was observed in a study of identical twins. The V end was cut by 6 bases, the J end by 7 bases, with 18 bases between. The CDR3 sequence is 15 residues long. Germline lookup yields CDR1 MNHEY and CDR2 SVGEGT. Study-level points and caveats: Whereas memory repertoires showed no such difference, abundant cord blood beta clonotypes carried fewer insertions. Low generation-probability sequences were in excess among twin-shared out-of-frame alpha sequences.

Worth noting for this clonotype: The antigen remains undetermined.

Template switching supplied a universal primer site; unique molecular identifiers were carried on the cDNA. MiXCR was run by TCRdb on the 5' RACE reads, yielding one entry per CDR3 protein. The data show fewer than 650,000 distinct CDR3 sequences, approximately 10% seen once. This sample also appeared in a second study, on yellow fever vaccine responses in identical twins.

This chain uses TRBV6-2 or TRBV6-3 with TRBJ1-4; D may be TRBD1 (6 bases). This clonotype was sampled from a woman aged 18-35 years in good health. The sequenced material came from PBMCs. CDR3 protein: CASSPRDISGEKLFF. CDR3 bases: TGTGCCAGCAGCCCCCGGGACATCTCCGGTGAAAAACTGTTTTTT.